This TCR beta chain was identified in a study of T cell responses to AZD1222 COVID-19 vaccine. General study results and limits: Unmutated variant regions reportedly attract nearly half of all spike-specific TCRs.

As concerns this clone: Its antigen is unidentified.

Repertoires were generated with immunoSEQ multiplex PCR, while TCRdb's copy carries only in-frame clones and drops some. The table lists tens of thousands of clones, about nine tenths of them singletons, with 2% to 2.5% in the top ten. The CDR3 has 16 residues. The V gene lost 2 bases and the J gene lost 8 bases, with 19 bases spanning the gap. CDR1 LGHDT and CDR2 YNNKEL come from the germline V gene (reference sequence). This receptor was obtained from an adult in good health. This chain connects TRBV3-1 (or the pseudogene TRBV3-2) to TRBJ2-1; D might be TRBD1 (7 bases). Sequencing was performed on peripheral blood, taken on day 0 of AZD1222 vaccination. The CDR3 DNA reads TGTGCCAGCAGCCAAAACCCACAGGGGAGGATTGATGAGCAGTTCTTC. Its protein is CASSQNPQGRIDEQFF.